This passage covers 26 T cell receptor beta chains from one sample sequenced in a study of blood T cell repertoires in COVID-19. The data were produced by immunoSEQ multiplex PCR, yet TCRdb's version contains in-frame clones alone and is incomplete. This sample yields approximately 40,000 clones, of which roughly 86% are seen a single time; around 20% belongs to the top ten. The specimen sequenced was peripheral blood. Receptors were obtained from a man aged 50 or older in a cohort sampled during active COVID-19.

J is TRBJ1-4 and V is TRBV7-9; no reliable D call. The CDR3 runs 17 residues. Germline V gives CDR1 SEHNR, CDR2 FQNEAQ (reference sequence). Trimming cost V 2 bases and J 2 bases, with 15 bases left between them. Here the CDR3 DNA reads TGTGCCAGCAGCTTACCTCGAGGGTTCTGGACTAATGAAAAACTGTTTTTT. Its protein product is CASSLPRGFWTNEKLFF.

The CDR3 protein is CASSLKPGQGNTGELFF. CDR3 DNA sequence: TGTGCCAGCAGCTTGAAGCCGGGACAGGGGAACACCGGGGAGCTGTTTTTT. The gene calls are TRBV7-6 and TRBJ2-2; the match to TRBD1 covers 9 bases. V trimming: 3 bases; J trimming: 1 base; junction bases outside the gene matches: 6. The CDR3 runs to 17 residues. Germline V gene lookup returns CDR1 SGHVS and CDR2 FNYEAQ.

V and J are TRBV6-6 and TRBJ2-1, with 7 bases lining up with TRBD1. This CDR3 region has 12 residues. V shed 6 bases and J 4 bases; nucleotides not matched to a gene: 0. The germline V gene has CDR1 MNHNY and CDR2 SVGAGI (reference sequence). The CDR3 spells CASRTGYNEQFF. The CDR3 bases are TGTGCCAGCAGGACAGGGTACAATGAGCAGTTCTTC.

The sample holds one count of this clone. The chain has TRBV3-1 (or the pseudogene TRBV3-2) and TRBJ2-3; 8 bases map to TRBD1. The junction had 5 bases not matched to a gene; V was cut back by 4 bases and J by 5 bases. The CDR3 covers 14 residues. Germline-derived CDR1 and CDR2 are LGHDT and YNNKEL (reference sequence). This CDR3 reads CASSPGQGLDTQYF. The CDR3 region has the DNA TGTGCCAGCAGCCCTGGACAGGGTTTAGATACGCAGTATTTT.

The chain recombines TRBV19 with TRBJ1-5; TRBD1 matches at 7 bases. With 3 bases clipped from V and 6 bases from J, the junction kept 5 bases outside the gene matches. The CDR3 length is 14 residues. The V gene's germline CDR1 is LNHDA and CDR2 SQIVND (reference sequence). CDR3 nucleotides: TGTGCCAGTAGTATTCGAGGGGGCGGTCAGCCCCAGCATTTT. This sequence encodes CASSIRGGGQPQHF. The entire variable domain, with the rest obtained from reference TRBV19 and TRBJ1-5, is as follows: DGGITQSPKYLFRKEGQNVTLSCEQNLNHDAMYWYRQDPGQGLRLIYYSQIVNDFQKGDIAEGYSVSREKKESFPLTVTSAQKNPTAFYLCASSIRGGGQPQHFGDGTRLSIL.

The V and J genes are TRBV10-3 and TRBJ1-5; 8 positions agree with TRBD1. This CDR3 is 14 amino acids long. J gave up 7 bases and V 7 bases, and 9 bases lay outside the gene matches. Germline assignment: CDR1 ENHRY and CDR2 SYGVKD. CDR3 region: CAITADREGQPQHF. DNA of the CDR3: TGTGCCATCACGGCGGACAGGGAGGGACAGCCCCAGCATTTT.

This chain links TRBV7-9 with TRBJ2-1; TRBD2 might be the D (5 bases). This CDR3 contains 16 residues. CDR1 SEHNR and CDR2 FQNEAQ come from the germline V gene (reference sequence). With 5 bases removed from V and 2 bases from J, the gap between germline ends came to 16 bases. Here the CDR3 DNA reads TGTGCCAGCAGCCTCGAAGGACTGGCCCCCTACAATGAGCAGTTCTTC. Translation: CASSLEGLAPYNEQFF.

In its sample, this clone was seen a few times. The chain employs TRBV11-3 and TRBJ2-1; 7 nucleotides line up with TRBD2. CDR1 and CDR2 (germline): SGHNT, YENEEA. The CDR3 sequence is 13 residues long. With V trimmed by 6 bases and J by 8 bases, 7 bases remained unmatched. In nucleotides, the CDR3 is TGTGCCAGCAGTCCGGGGGGTAGGCATGAGCAGTTCTTC. It encodes CASSPGGRHEQFF.

The genes are TRBV6-5 and TRBJ2-7, with TRBD2 matching 7 bases. In germline, CDR1 is MNHEY, CDR2 SVGAGI. This CDR3 is built from 14 residues. The ends lost 7 bases at V and 5 bases at J; junction bases unmatched: 11. The CDR3 DNA follows: TGTGCCAGCAAGGGGCCCGCAGGGAGGGACGAGCAGTACTTC. It is translated as CASKGPAGRDEQYF.

This chain connects TRBV4-1 to TRBJ1-5; D remains ambiguous. The CDR3 length is 14 residues. V was trimmed by 0 bases and J by 7 bases, leaving 10 bases between them. The V gene's germline CDR1 is MGHRA and CDR2 YSYEKL. The CDR3 here is CASSQDRFEQPQHF. The CDR3 DNA reads TGCGCCAGCAGCCAAGATCGGTTCGAACAGCCCCAGCATTTT.

The chain joins TRBV11-2 to TRBJ2-7; 12 bases fit TRBD2. Per the germline V gene, CDR1 is SGHAT and CDR2 is FQNNGV. The CDR3 sequence is 15 residues long. With 5 bases clipped from V and 3 bases from J, the junction kept 5 bases outside the gene matches. This CDR3 is CASSPRTSGNYEQYV. As DNA, the CDR3 is TGTGCCAGCAGCCCCCGGACTAGCGGGAACTACGAGCAGTACGTC.

The chain recombines TRBV2 with TRBJ1-2; 7 nucleotides agree with TRBD1. Germline V lookup: CDR1 SNHLY, CDR2 FYNNEI. With 6 bases clipped from V and 10 bases from J, the junction kept 11 bases outside the gene matches. The CDR3 consists of 13 residues. CDR3 amino acids: CASRMDRTRTYTF. CDR3 DNA: TGTGCCAGCAGAATGGACAGGACAAGAACCTACACCTTC. The full variable domain, rest sourced from reference TRBV2 and TRBJ1-2, is EPEVTQTPSHQVTQMGQEVILRCVPISNHLYFYWYRQILGQKVEFLVSFYNNEISEKSEIFDDQFSVERPDGSNFTLKIRSTKLEDSAMYFCASRMDRTRTYTFGSGTRLTVV.

This chain joins TRBV19 and TRBJ1-1; D call uncertain. Germline V gene sequence: CDR1 LNHDA, CDR2 SQIVND (reference sequence). The CDR3 covers 12 residues. Deletions cut 7 bases from V and 4 bases from J, with 10 bases between. DNA for the CDR3: TGTGCCAGTAAGAACCCGGGCACTGAAGCTTTCTTT. Amino acid sequence: CASKNPGTEAFF.

This clone is a singleton in its sample. This chain's CDR3 is CASSNKTQGAVDKCCGNTIYF. CDR3 coding DNA: TGTGCCAGCAGCAATAAGACGCAGGGGGCGGTGGATAAATGTTGTGGAAACACCATATATTTT. The gene calls are TRBV21-1 and TRBJ1-3; the table's TRBD1 call for D was not verified on the DNA. TRBV21-1 is classified as a pseudogene. The CDR3 is made up of 21 amino acids.

The J gene is TRBJ2-1, the V gene TRBV7-8; no clear D. V was clipped by 7 bases and J by 10 bases, with 20 bases between them. The CDR3 has 14 residues. The V gene's germline CDR1 is SGHVS and CDR2 FQNEAQ. DNA of the CDR3: TGTGCCAGCACCATAGCCCTTAGAACGATGGAGCAGTTCTTC. It codes for CASTIALRTMEQFF.

The rearrangement joins TRBV6-2 or TRBV6-3 to TRBJ1-2, with no clear D. This CDR3 has 14 amino acids. V lost 0 bases and J lost 7, with 12 bases in between. CDR1 MNHEY and CDR2 SVGEGT come from the germline V gene. CDR3 in DNA: TGTGCCAGCAGTTACTCGACCACGGGTGGTGGCTACACCTTC. It translates to CASSYSTTGGGYTF.

In this sample, this clone turned up once. This chain links TRBV4-3 with TRBJ2-1; 7 nucleotides align to TRBD2. CDR3 length equals 16 residues. V was clipped by 0 bases and J by 0 bases; unmatched bases: 2. Germline CDR1 and CDR2: LGHNA and YSLEER. The chain's CDR3 is CASSQDGGGSYNEQFF. The DNA of the CDR3 is TGCGCCAGCAGCCAAGATGGCGGGGGCTCCTACAATGAGCAGTTCTTC.

The V call is TRBV4-3, the J call TRBJ2-2; 7 nucleotides line up with TRBD1. J lost 3 bases, V lost 0 bases, and 10 bases had no gene match. The V gene's germline CDR1 is LGHNA and CDR2 YSLEER. The CDR3 is made up of 18 amino acids. In DNA, the CDR3 is TGCGCCAGCAGCCAAGATCGGACAGGCGTCTCGTACACCGGGGAGCTGTTTTTT. This codes for CASSQDRTGVSYTGELFF.

The chain uses TRBV15 and TRBJ2-7; D remains unclear. Germline V gene lookup returns CDR1 LNHNV and CDR2 YYDKDF (reference sequence). V shed 1 base and J shed 4 bases, with 17 bases lying between them. The CDR3 is 16 amino acids. CDR3 in amino acids: CATSRGYQSELYEQYF. CDR3 nucleotides: TGTGCCACCAGCAGAGGATATCAGAGCGAACTATACGAGCAGTACTTC. Full variable domain (outside the CDR3, taken from reference TRBV15 and TRBJ2-7): DAMVIQNPRYQVTQFGKPVTLSCSQTLNHNVMYWYQQKSSQAPKLLFHYYDKDFNNEADTPDNFQSRRPNTSFCFLDIRSPGLGDTAMYLCATSRGYQSELYEQYFGPGTRLTVT.

The chain joins TRBV7-2 to TRBJ2-1, with 9 nucleotides matching TRBD2. V shed 2 bases, J shed 0 bases, and the junction held 5 bases outside the gene matches. This CDR3 spans 17 amino acids. CDR1 and CDR2 from the germline V gene are SGHTA and FQGNSA. The CDR3 DNA follows: TGTGCCAGCAGCTTACCGGCGGGGGGGCACTCCTACAATGAGCAGTTCTTC. Encoded protein: CASSLPAGGHSYNEQFF.

The sample holds a few counts of this clone. The chain links TRBV12-3 or TRBV12-4 to TRBJ2-7, with a weak D call TRBD2 (6 bases). This CDR3 has 12 amino acids. The ends were cut back, 5 bases at V and 5 bases at J, with 10 bases in the middle. CDR3: CASSPGTHEQYF. As DNA, the CDR3 is TGTGCCAGCAGTCCCGGGACTCACGAGCAGTACTTC.

The chain joins TRBV5-6 to TRBJ2-3; 9 positions agree with TRBD1. The length of the CDR3 is 15 residues. In germline, CDR1 is SGHDT, CDR2 YYEEEE. Trimming removed 6 bases from V and 4 bases from J; junction bases left unmatched: 9. The CDR3 loop is CASNYGTGHADTQYF. In DNA form, the CDR3 reads TGTGCCAGCAACTATGGGACAGGGCACGCAGATACGCAGTATTTT.

The gene calls are TRBV2 and TRBJ1-4; D not resolved. Trimming pared 5 bases from V and 5 bases from J, leaving 12 bases between. This CDR3 has 14 residues. Germline-derived CDR1 and CDR2 are SNHLY and FYNNEI. The CDR3 DNA is TGTGCCAGCAGTCCGACGGGGTCAAATGAAAAACTGTTTTTT. It codes for CASSPTGSNEKLFF.

The chain is built from TRBV19 and TRBJ2-1; D remains unclear. This CDR3 region has 14 residues. Between the trimmed V and J ends, which lost 6 bases and 4 bases, there was a span of 13 bases. CDR1 and CDR2 from the germline V gene are LNHDA and SQIVND (reference sequence). For the CDR3, the DNA is TGTGCCAGTAGCGCTCAACTACTTTACAATGAGCAGTTCTTC. Translation: CASSAQLLYNEQFF.

This chain connects TRBV3-1 (or the pseudogene TRBV3-2) to TRBJ2-1; TRBD2 is a possible D gene (6 bases). CDR1 is LGHDT and CDR2 is YNNKEL in the germline V gene (reference sequence). The CDR3 is 18 amino acids. V lost 1 base and J lost 0, with 16 bases in between. The CDR3 DNA reads as TGTGCCAGCAGCCAAGTAATTTACTTGGGAGGCTCCTACAATGAGCAGTTCTTC. Translated, it gives CASSQVIYLGGSYNEQFF.

V is TRBV7-6 and J is TRBJ2-7; TRBD2 matches at 11 bases. Per germline, CDR1 SGHVS and CDR2 FNYEAQ. The length of the CDR3 is 15 residues. Losses at the gene ends were 5 bases for V and 2 bases for J; bases not matched to a gene: 5. The chain's CDR3 is CASSPGTSGAYEQYV. As DNA, the CDR3 is TGTGCCAGCAGCCCCGGGACTAGCGGCGCCTACGAGCAGTACGTC.